Listed here are 27 T cell receptor beta chains from one sample, sequenced in a study of PD-L1 blockade in urothelial cancer. The assay was immunoSEQ multiplex PCR, and TCRdb's table has in-frame clones only and misses some. The table shows some 52,000 clones, with over 75% occurring only once. The sample consisted of PBMCs, taken around atezolizumab (anti-PD-L1) treatment. The receptor source for this set is a man aged 35-49 years with urothelial cancer.

V gene TRBV28 combines with J gene TRBJ2-1, with TRBD2 matching 7 bases. The germline V gene has CDR1 MDHEN and CDR2 SYDVKM. The CDR3 spans 14 residues. The ends lost 4 bases at V and 8 bases at J; junction bases unmatched: 8. The CDR3, as DNA: TGTGCCAGCAGTTCAGGCGGGAGTAAGGATGAGCAGTTCTTC. The encoded protein is CASSSGGSKDEQFF. The entire variable domain, with the rest obtained from reference TRBV28 and TRBJ2-1, is as follows: DVKVTQSSRYLVKRTGEKVFLECVQDMDHENMFWYRQDPGLGLRLIYFSYDVKMKEKGDIPEGYSVSREKKERFSLILESASTNQTSMYLCASSSGGSKDEQFFGPGTRLTVL.

Remarks on this clone: The identical CDR3 is also encoded by other nucleotide sequences in the sample. V is TRBV30 and J is TRBJ2-3, with 7 bases that match TRBD1. In germline, CDR1 is GTSNPN, CDR2 SVGIG (reference sequence). There are 15 residues in the CDR3. The J segment lost 4 bases and the V segment lost 2 bases, leaving 9 bases of the junction unmatched. The CDR3 nucleotides are TGTGCCTGGAGTCTCCCTCGGCAGGGGGCAGATACGCAGTATTTT. Amino acids: CAWSLPRQGADTQYF.

The J gene is TRBJ2-7, the V gene TRBV6-6; D is perhaps TRBD2 (5 bases). CDR1 is MNHNY, CDR2 SVGAGI, per germline (reference sequence). V lost 4 bases and J lost 0, with 10 bases in between. This CDR3 spans 14 amino acids. CDR3 DNA: TGTGCCAGCAGTTCACTTGAGGGCTCCTACGAGCAGTACTTC. Translating it yields CASSSLEGSYEQYF.

The chain joins TRBV28 to TRBJ2-7; perhaps TRBD1 as D (7 bases). The CDR3 length is 17 residues. Germline loops: CDR1 MDHEN, CDR2 SYDVKM. The V end was cut by 5 bases, the J end by 7 bases, with 27 bases between. CDR3 region: CASSILALGRGVGEQYF. For the CDR3, the DNA is TGTGCCAGCAGTATACTAGCTCTAGGCAGGGGGGTAGGGGAGCAGTACTTC.

The rearrangement links TRBV11-2 to TRBJ2-1, with 9 bases that match TRBD2. The ends lost 0 bases at V and 6 bases at J; junction bases unmatched: 6. The CDR3 totals 16 residues. Germline lookup yields CDR1 SGHAT and CDR2 FQNNGV. The CDR3 nucleotides read TGTGCCAGCAGCTTAGATCTAAGCGGGAGGTTCAATGAGCAGTTCTTC. Translation gives CASSLDLSGRFNEQFF.

J is TRBJ2-7 and V is TRBV29-1; 9 nucleotides agree with TRBD1. Trimming took 7 bases from V and 8 from J; bases not matched to a gene: 15. Germline assignment: CDR1 SQVTM and CDR2 ANQGSEA. The CDR3 loop spans 14 amino acids. CDR3 coding DNA: TGCAGCGGGGGGGGAGGGACCGGGACAGGGAAGCAGTACTTC. Translation: CSGGGGTGTGKQYF.

This clone has a single count. V is TRBV2 and J is TRBJ2-7; D remains unclear. The germline V gene has CDR1 SNHLY and CDR2 FYNNEI. V was pared by 4 bases and J by 3 bases, with 10 bases between. The CDR3 has 13 amino acids. CDR3 protein: CASSVERRYEQYF. Here the CDR3 DNA reads TGTGCCAGCAGTGTAGAACGTCGCTACGAGCAGTACTTC.

The genes are TRBV6-6 and TRBJ2-7, with TRBD1 matching over 8 bases. This CDR3 comprises 15 residues. The V segment lost 8 bases and the J segment 4 bases; nucleotides outside the gene matches: 13. Germline V gene lookup returns CDR1 MNHNY and CDR2 SVGAGI (reference sequence). The CDR3 DNA reads as TGTGCCAGCGTATGGGCCCAGGGGGCGGTTTACGAGCAGTACTTC. This encodes CASVWAQGAVYEQYF.

This chain connects TRBV29-1 to TRBJ2-7, with 8 bases matching TRBD2. The CDR3 spans 13 residues. V lost 4 bases, J lost 12 bases, and 14 bases stayed unmatched. Germline loops: CDR1 SQVTM, CDR2 ANQGSEA. CDR3 sequence (DNA): TGCAGCGTTGGTGGGCCTGCCGGGACTAGATCGTACTTC. Residues: CSVGGPAGTRSYF.

The genes are TRBV2 and TRBJ2-7, with 11 bases fitting TRBD2. Germline V lookup: CDR1 SNHLY, CDR2 FYNNEI. The V segment lost 6 bases and the J segment 5 bases; nucleotides outside the gene matches: 9. The CDR3 contains 15 residues. This CDR3 is CASSLTSGAPNEQYF. For the CDR3, the DNA is TGTGCCAGCAGCCTGACTAGCGGGGCCCCCAACGAGCAGTACTTC.

The V gene is TRBV30, the J gene TRBJ1-2; no clear D gene. Germline V gene sequence: CDR1 GTSNPN, CDR2 SVGIG (reference sequence). The CDR3 is 10 residues long. V was cut by 5 bases and J by 7 bases, with 8 bases left in between. The CDR3 sequence is CAWGRSGYTF. As DNA, the CDR3 is TGTGCCTGGGGAAGGAGTGGCTACACCTTC.

The V call is TRBV14, the J call TRBJ2-3, with TRBD2 matching over 9 bases. The CDR3 runs to 18 residues. CDR1 is SGHDN and CDR2 is FVKESK in the germline V gene. The junction had 8 bases not matched to a gene; V was cut back by 1 base and J by 0 bases. CDR3 sequence: CASSQVAGALPSTDTQYF. The CDR3 DNA sequence: TGTGCCAGCAGCCAAGTAGCGGGAGCCCTTCCTAGCACAGATACGCAGTATTTT.

The chain couples TRBV11-3 to TRBJ2-1; 12 nucleotides agree with TRBD2. The length of the CDR3 is 15 residues. The J segment lost 7 bases and the V segment lost 5 bases, leaving 6 bases of the junction unmatched. The germline gives CDR1 SGHNT, CDR2 YENEEA. CDR3 protein: CASSPRLAGVNEQFF. CDR3 in DNA: TGTGCCAGCAGCCCTCGACTAGCGGGAGTAAATGAGCAGTTCTTC.

The chain employs TRBV9 and TRBJ2-7; 10 bases are shared with TRBD1. Germline values: CDR1 SGDLS, CDR2 YYNGEE. Trimming at V came to 4 bases and at J to 4 bases, leaving 14 bases not matched to a gene. The CDR3 length is 17 residues. CDR3 nucleotides: TGTGCCAGCAGCCCGGGACAGGGGAGTGGGAATAGGTACGAGCAGTACTTC. Its protein is CASSPGQGSGNRYEQYF.

The chain carries TRBV7-9 and TRBJ1-4; 7 bases line up with TRBD1. After removal of 4 bases from V and 3 bases from J, the junction contained 2 bases not matched to a gene. This CDR3 comprises 14 residues. Germline-derived CDR1 and CDR2 are SEHNR and FQNEAQ (reference sequence). The DNA for the CDR3 is TGTGCCAGCAGCTCCCAGGGGGCTAATGAAAAACTGTTTTTT. It yields the protein CASSSQGANEKLFF. Using reference TRBV7-9 and TRBJ1-4 for the parts outside the CDR3, the full variable domain is DTGVSQNPRHKITKRGQNVTFRCDPISEHNRLYWYRQTLGQGPEFLTYFQNEAQLEKSRLLSDRFSAERPKGSFSTLEIQRTEQGDSAMYLCASSSQGANEKLFFGSGTQLSVL.

The rearrangement uses TRBV5-1 and TRBJ2-7; 14 nucleotides agree with TRBD2. The CDR3 contains 13 residues. The V and J ends lost 4 bases and 13 bases, in that order; junction bases with no gene match: 7. CDR1 and CDR2 (germline): SGHRS, YFSETQ. The CDR3 region is CASSPGTSGSRYF. As DNA, the CDR3 is TGCGCCAGCAGCCCGGGGACTAGCGGGAGTAGATACTTC.

The V gene is TRBV5-6, the J gene TRBJ1-1; TRBD1 agrees at 10 bases. Germline CDR1 and CDR2: SGHDT and YYEEEE. J lost 5 bases, V lost 3 bases, and 4 bases had no gene match. CDR3 length equals 14 residues. CDR3 residues: CASSSDRGLTEAFF. The CDR3 DNA is TGTGCCAGCAGCTCTGACAGGGGGCTTACTGAAGCTTTCTTT.

The V and J genes are TRBV4-3 and TRBJ2-3, with TRBD2 identical over 9 bases. The V gene end was trimmed by 0 bases and the J gene end by 4 bases; junction bases not matched to a gene: 5. This CDR3 comprises 16 residues. The germline gives CDR1 LGHNA, CDR2 YSLEER. For the CDR3, the DNA is TGCGCCAGCAGCCAAGAGGGCGGGAGGGCGGCAGATACGCAGTATTTT. The encoded protein is CASSQEGGRAADTQYF.

This chain uses TRBV4-1 with TRBJ2-2; TRBD2 matches 8 bases. Germline lookup yields CDR1 MGHRA and CDR2 YSYEKL. CDR3 length: 16 residues. With V trimmed by 3 bases and J by 1 base, 4 bases remained unmatched. Here the CDR3 DNA reads TGCGCCAGCAGCCATTCGCGGGGGGAGAACACCGGGGAGCTGTTTTTT. Encoded protein: CASSHSRGENTGELFF.

The chain is built from TRBV5-1 and TRBJ2-7, with TRBD2 identical over 8 bases. Germline V gene lookup returns CDR1 SGHRS and CDR2 YFSETQ. J lost 1 base, V lost 4 bases, and 13 bases had no gene match. The length of the CDR3 is 17 residues. CDR3 in DNA: TGCGCCAGCAGCGCCGGACTAGCAAGAAGTCAATCCTACGAGCAGTACTTC. This encodes CASSAGLARSQSYEQYF. Combining the CDR3 with reference TRBV5-1 and TRBJ2-7 gives the whole variable domain KAGVTQTPRYLIKTRGQQVTLSCSPISGHRSVSWYQQTPGQGLQFLFEYFSETQRNKGNFPGRFSGRQFSNSRSEMNVSTLELGDSALYLCASSAGLARSQSYEQYFGPGTRLTVT.

This chain uses TRBV11-2 with TRBJ2-4, with a tentative D call TRBD2 (6 bases). Per germline, CDR1 SGHAT and CDR2 FQNNGV. V lost 5 bases, J lost 8 bases, and 13 bases lay in between. CDR3 length: 13 amino acids. The CDR3 coding sequence is TGTGCCAGCAGCGCGAGGAGGGAGGACATTCAGTACTTC. Translated, it gives CASSARREDIQYF.

CDR3 nucleotide sequence: TGTGCCAGCAGCCCGCGACTAGCGGGAGGCGAGCAGTACTTC. This gives the protein CASSPRLAGGEQYF. J is TRBJ2-7 and V is TRBV11-2; 13 bases fit TRBD2. The CDR3 length is 14 residues. The germline V gene encodes CDR1 SGHAT and CDR2 FQNNGV. V trimming: 5 bases; J trimming: 6 bases; junction bases outside the gene matches: 4.

The J gene is TRBJ1-3, the V gene TRBV30, with 7 positions matching TRBD1. The CDR3 loop spans 18 amino acids. Per the germline V gene, CDR1 is GTSNPN and CDR2 is SVGIG (reference sequence). V lost 2 bases and J lost 0; bases outside the gene matches: 13. Written as DNA, the CDR3 is TGTGCCTGGAGTCGGGAGGGGGCCCAACATCTCTCTGGAAACACCATATATTTT. As protein: CAWSREGAQHLSGNTIYF.

This chain uses TRBV27 with TRBJ2-4, with D uncertain. This CDR3 region has 17 residues. V was shortened by 5 bases and J by 3 bases, with 20 bases between the two germline ends. CDR1 and CDR2 from the germline V gene are MNHEY and SMNVEV (reference sequence). CDR3 nucleotides: TGTGCCAGCAGTACCCTCGGTCTCGCTACTGGCAAAAACATTCAGTACTTC. This sequence encodes CASSTLGLATGKNIQYF.

V is TRBV5-1 and J is TRBJ2-5; TRBD2 is a possible D gene (6 bases). Trimming removed 2 bases from V and 5 bases from J, with 22 bases in between. The CDR3 has 17 amino acids. The V gene's germline CDR1 is SGHRS and CDR2 YFSETQ. The CDR3 sequence is CASSLSGTNGGTETQYF. CDR3 nucleotide sequence: TGCGCCAGCAGCTTATCGGGGACCAACGGGGGAACTGAGACCCAGTACTTC.

This clone came up a few times. This chain connects TRBV6-5 to TRBJ2-5, with D possibly TRBD2 on 5 matching bases. V gave up 2 bases and J gave up 5 bases, with 9 bases separating them. The length of the CDR3 is 13 residues. CDR1 MNHEY and CDR2 SVGAGI come from the germline V gene. Here the CDR3 reads CASSYRWEETQYF. The DNA for the CDR3 is TGTGCCAGCAGTTACAGGTGGGAGGAGACCCAGTACTTC.

This clone is medium-sized by share. The rearrangement joins TRBV30 to TRBJ2-1; perhaps TRBD2 as D (5 bases). The CDR3 spans 14 residues. Trimming stripped 3 bases from V and 0 bases from J, with 9 bases between. Germline CDR1 reads GTSNPN; CDR2 reads SVGIG (reference sequence). CDR3 nucleotides: TGTGCCTGGAGACAGCGGAGCTCCTACAATGAGCAGTTCTTC. It specifies CAWRQRSSYNEQFF.